The 29 T cell receptor beta chains below come from one sample, sequenced in a study of T cells after posttransplantation cyclophosphamide (dated by TCRdb to the mid-2010s). The method behind the library was the immunoSEQ multiplex PCR assay. Entries here come from immuneACCESS through TCRdb and include only in-frame sequences with V and J called. Some clones fail to appear in such tables; in the studies checked, an unresolved V gene covers under half of the shortfall, and the cause of the remainder is unknown. The sample contains 8,000 to 10,000 clones, around 80% of them found a single time. The top ten clones comprise about 15% of the sample. This sample's treatment or condition label indicates: high-dose cyclophosphamide on days +3 and +4 as single-agent GVHD prophylaxis. Busulfan and fludarabine conditioning, a related or unrelated marrow graft, and cyclophosphamide on days +3 and +4 were given to PTCy patients.

The sequenced sample was PBMCs, obtained 1,800 to 2,000 days after a stem cell transplant with posttransplant cyclophosphamide. Receptors were obtained from a female patient aged 40 to 55 who received an allogeneic stem cell transplant from a related donor, was CMV-positive, and had no GVHD. Following a transplant, some T cells may be graft donor cells, not patient cells.

The V gene is TRBV11-2, the J gene TRBJ1-6; D is possibly TRBD1 (6 bases). Germline V gene sequence: CDR1 SGHAT, CDR2 FQNNGV. The CDR3 contains 16 residues. The V and J ends lost 1 base and 7 bases respectively, with 14 bases between them. CDR3 protein: CASSLVVQGPNSPLHF. DNA of the CDR3: TGTGCCAGCAGCTTAGTTGTTCAGGGGCCAAATTCACCCCTCCACTTT. The full variable domain, with the rest looked up from reference TRBV11-2 and TRBJ1-6, is EAGVAQSPRYKIIEKRQSVAFWCNPISGHATLYWYQQILGQGPKLLIQFQNNGVVDDSQLPKDRFSAERLKGVDSTLKIQPAKLEDSAVYLCASSLVVQGPNSPLHFGNGTRLTVT.

This clone was counted a single time. This rearrangement joins TRBV6-4 to TRBJ1-2; 12 bases map to TRBD1. CDR3 size: 12 residues. The V gene's germline CDR1 is MRHNA and CDR2 SNTAGT. V trimming: 6 bases; J trimming: 14 bases; junction bases outside the gene matches: 7. The CDR3 nucleotides are TGTGCCAGCAGGGGACAGGGGGCGCGGTCAACCTTC. Protein product: CASRGQGARSTF.

V usage is TRBV18 and J usage is TRBJ2-7; 7 bases fit TRBD1. V lost 2 bases, J lost 7 bases, and 14 bases stayed unmatched. The CDR3 consists of 16 residues. Germline V gives CDR1 KGHSH, CDR2 LQKENI. CDR3 amino acids: CASSPETIGTAREQYF. CDR3 bases: TGTGCCAGCTCACCAGAAACTATAGGGACAGCGAGGGAGCAGTACTTC.

The rearrangement joins TRBV7-2 to TRBJ1-1, with 7 bases identical to TRBD1. J lost 1 base, V lost 5 bases, and 4 bases had no gene match. The CDR3 runs 14 residues. Germline V gene sequence: CDR1 SGHTA, CDR2 FQGNSA. This CDR3 is CASSRDSTNTEAFF. For the CDR3, the DNA is TGTGCCAGCAGCCGGGACAGCACGAACACTGAAGCTTTCTTT.

The genes are TRBV5-4 and TRBJ2-7; TRBD2 matches at 11 bases. The CDR3 consists of 15 residues. V lost 0 bases, J lost 4 bases, and 3 bases stayed unmatched. CDR1 and CDR2 (germline): SGHNT, YYREEE (reference sequence). The CDR3: CASSLGLAGSYEQYF. The CDR3 coding sequence is TGTGCCAGCAGCTTGGGACTAGCGGGGAGTTACGAGCAGTACTTC.

The chain links TRBV5-4 to TRBJ1-1, with D uncertain. The V end was cut by 3 bases, the J end by 1 base, with 10 bases between. This CDR3 is built from 14 residues. Germline V gene sequence: CDR1 SGHNT, CDR2 YYREEE (reference sequence). The CDR3 here is CASSSVERNTEAFF. DNA of the CDR3: TGTGCCAGCAGCTCGGTAGAGCGGAACACTGAAGCTTTCTTT.

CDR3 protein: CASKVDGSSYNSPLHF. The DNA for the CDR3 is TGTGCCAGCAAAGTAGATGGGAGCTCCTATAATTCACCCCTCCACTTT. The V call is TRBV6-4, the J call TRBJ1-6; D unresolved. V was clipped by 7 bases and J by 0 bases, with 13 bases between them. The CDR3 sequence is 16 residues long. Germline CDR1 is MRHNA and CDR2 is SNTAGT.

This clone was counted only a few times. The genes are TRBV2 and TRBJ2-2; the D is unclear. This CDR3 has 11 amino acids. V was pared by 8 bases and J by 7 bases, with 8 bases between. Germline-derived CDR1 and CDR2 are SNHLY and FYNNEI. The CDR3 DNA reads TGTGCCAGCGGGCTCCTCGGGGAGCTGTTTTTT. It is translated as CASGLLGELFF.

The V gene is TRBV9, the J gene TRBJ2-7, with D maybe TRBD1 (5 bases). V was trimmed by 1 base and J by 0 bases, leaving 11 bases between them. The CDR3 contains 15 residues. The germline V gene has CDR1 SGDLS and CDR2 YYNGEE. CDR3 region: CASSVSAGPSYEQYF. CDR3 nucleotides: TGTGCCAGCAGCGTATCGGCAGGGCCCTCCTACGAGCAGTACTTC.

This clone was seen a handful of times. The genes are TRBV7-6 and TRBJ2-3, with 8 bases lining up with TRBD2. The CDR3 is 15 residues long. V lost 5 bases to trimming and J lost 7 bases; unmatched junction nucleotides: 11. CDR1 and CDR2 from the germline V gene are SGHVS and FNYEAQ. CDR3 sequence: CASSHPPAGVHTQYF. The CDR3 DNA reads as TGTGCCAGCAGCCACCCCCCAGCGGGGGTGCATACGCAGTATTTT.

This clone was seen a single time. This chain joins TRBV4-1 and TRBJ2-1, with TRBD2 identical over 10 bases. This CDR3 has 14 amino acids. In germline, CDR1 is MGHRA, CDR2 YSYEKL. After removal of 5 bases from V and 7 bases from J, the junction contained 5 bases not matched to a gene. CDR3: CASSGLAATNEQFF. DNA for the CDR3: TGCGCCAGCAGCGGACTAGCGGCAACGAATGAGCAGTTCTTC.

This clone was recorded once. The V and J genes are TRBV13 and TRBJ2-3, with TRBD2 matching over 10 bases. This CDR3 is 19 amino acids long. Germline CDR1 and CDR2: PRHDT and FYEKMQ (reference sequence). J lost 4 bases, V lost 0 bases, and 13 bases had no gene match. This CDR3 is CASSLGVAGGPPWPDTQYF. Here the CDR3 DNA reads TGTGCCAGCAGCTTAGGCGTAGCGGGGGGCCCTCCGTGGCCAGATACGCAGTATTTT.

The chain employs TRBV7-9 and TRBJ2-2; D is possibly TRBD1 (6 bases). The germline V and J ends were trimmed by 2 bases and 3 bases, with 10 bases remaining between them. Per the germline V gene, CDR1 is SEHNR and CDR2 is FQNEAQ (reference sequence). The CDR3 sequence is 15 residues long. The CDR3 nucleotides read TGTGCCAGCAGCTTACAGGGGAAGTACACCGGGGAGCTGTTTTTT. Protein product: CASSLQGKYTGELFF.

The genes are TRBV5-1 and TRBJ1-1; tentative D call: TRBD1 (6 bases). The germline gives CDR1 SGHRS, CDR2 YFSETQ. This CDR3 has 14 amino acids. Trimming removed 4 bases from V and 1 base from J, with 11 bases in between. CDR3 in DNA: TGCGCCAGCAGCCCCCGACAGGAGAACACTGAAGCTTTCTTT. Translation gives CASSPRQENTEAFF.

This clone has just a few counts. V is TRBV6-5 and J is TRBJ2-7; TRBD1 aligns across 8 bases. CDR3 length equals 14 residues. V shed 0 bases and J 5 bases; nucleotides not matched to a gene: 3. Germline CDR1 reads MNHEY; CDR2 reads SVGAGI. CDR3 sequence (DNA): TGTGCCAGCAGTTACTCCCCAGGGGGCAACGAGCAGTACTTC. Protein: CASSYSPGGNEQYF.

The chain employs TRBV25-1 and TRBJ2-7; D is possibly TRBD2 (5 bases). V dropped 11 bases and J dropped 0 bases, with 17 bases sitting between them. Germline V lookup: CDR1 MGHDK, CDR2 SYGVNS. This CDR3 is built from 14 residues. CDR3 in amino acids: CAVGGGSTSYEQYF. DNA of the CDR3: TGTGCCGTGGGCGGAGGATCAACCTCCTACGAGCAGTACTTC.

The V call is TRBV28, the J call TRBJ2-1, with 10 bases identical to TRBD1. The V gene end was trimmed by 5 bases and the J gene end by 6 bases; junction bases not matched to a gene: 10. The CDR3 loop spans 16 amino acids. In germline, CDR1 is MDHEN, CDR2 SYDVKM. CDR3 coding DNA: TGTGCCAGCAGTCAACAGGGACAGGGGACCGTCAATGAGCAGTTCTTC. Its translation is CASSQQGQGTVNEQFF.

The genes are TRBV6-5 and TRBJ2-7; the match to TRBD2 covers 10 bases. The length of the CDR3 is 15 residues. Germline-derived CDR1 and CDR2 are MNHEY and SVGAGI. Trimming at V came to 6 bases and at J to 6 bases, leaving 11 bases not matched to a gene. CDR3 sequence: CASSWRIAGGTEQYF. CDR3 in DNA: TGTGCCAGCAGCTGGAGGATAGCGGGGGGAACCGAGCAGTACTTC.

The V call is TRBV4-1, the J call TRBJ2-5; no firm D call. V was trimmed by 0 bases and J by 3 bases, leaving 5 bases between them. The CDR3 contains 13 residues. Germline CDR1 is MGHRA and CDR2 is YSYEKL. CDR3 protein: CASSQDAEETQYF. The DNA for the CDR3 is TGCGCCAGCAGCCAAGATGCGGAAGAGACCCAGTACTTC.

The table lists this clone with a count of one. The chain employs TRBV27 and TRBJ1-3; no reliable D call. Germline V gene data show CDR1 as MNHEY and CDR2 as SMNVEV (reference sequence). Trimming removed 8 bases at V and 0 bases at J, with 14 bases between. CDR3 length: 15 residues. The CDR3 DNA reads TGTGCCAGCCCGACTTGTGAGGGCTCTGGAAACACCATATATTTT. It is translated as CASPTCEGSGNTIYF.

The chain employs TRBV28 and TRBJ1-2, with TRBD1 as a possible D gene (5 bases). Germline V CDR1 and CDR2: MDHEN, SYDVKM. The CDR3 spans 14 residues. V lost 7 bases and J lost 1, with 13 bases in between. The CDR3 bases are TGTGCCAGCACCCACGGGGGAATTAACTATGGCTACACCTTC. It encodes CASTHGGINYGYTF.

This rearrangement joins TRBV5-1 to TRBJ2-6, with D tentatively TRBD1 (5 bases). V dropped 2 bases and J dropped 0 bases, with 9 bases sitting between them. CDR3 length: 16 residues. Germline CDR1 is SGHRS and CDR2 is YFSETQ. DNA for the CDR3: TGCGCCAGCAGCTTACAGGTTTCCTCTGGGGCCAACGTCCTGACTTTC. Its translation is CASSLQVSSGANVLTF.

The rearrangement links TRBV6-5 to TRBJ1-2; D perhaps matches TRBD1 (5 bases). V shed 7 bases and J shed 8 bases, with 20 bases lying between them. Germline loops: CDR1 MNHEY, CDR2 SVGAGI. This CDR3 is 14 amino acids long. DNA for the CDR3: TGTGCCAGCACCTCAGGGCCCCTTATACGGGGCTACACCTTC. It yields the protein CASTSGPLIRGYTF.

The V and J genes are TRBV6-6 and TRBJ1-1; TRBD1 agrees at 8 bases. This CDR3 has 14 residues. J was trimmed by 5 bases and V by 2 bases; bases with no gene match: 4. Germline lookup yields CDR1 MNHNY and CDR2 SVGAGI (reference sequence). The CDR3 region is CASSYDRGGTEAFF. CDR3 in DNA: TGTGCCAGCAGTTACGACAGGGGAGGAACTGAAGCTTTCTTT.

The chain couples TRBV7-9 to TRBJ2-7; 9 bases align to TRBD1. This CDR3 comprises 17 residues. The germline V gene encodes CDR1 SEHNR and CDR2 FQNEAQ (reference sequence). V lost 2 bases and J lost 1; bases outside the gene matches: 9. CDR3: CASSLYKGTGSSYEQYF. DNA of the CDR3: TGTGCCAGCAGCTTATACAAAGGGACAGGGTCGTCCTACGAGCAGTACTTC.

The V gene is TRBV7-2, the J gene TRBJ1-1, with TRBD1 matching over 9 bases. CDR1 SGHTA and CDR2 FQGNSA come from the germline V gene. The V segment lost 6 bases and the J segment 4 bases; nucleotides outside the gene matches: 6. This CDR3 contains 14 residues. CDR3 bases: TGTGCCAGCAGGCCCGGGACAGGGCGCACTGAAGCTTTCTTT. Translation: CASRPGTGRTEAFF.

The chain joins TRBV18 to TRBJ2-3; D gene uncertain. Trimming took 3 bases from V and 2 from J, leaving 6 bases between them. Germline V gene data show CDR1 as KGHSH and CDR2 as LQKENI. The CDR3 runs to 13 residues. The CDR3 loop reads CASSPLPTDTQYF. In nucleotides, the CDR3 is TGTGCCAGCTCACCGCTACCCACAGATACGCAGTATTTT.

V gene TRBV4-1 combines with J gene TRBJ2-5; unclear D gene. Germline lookup yields CDR1 MGHRA and CDR2 YSYEKL. This CDR3 is 15 amino acids long. Trimming left V 1 base short and J 3 bases short, with 12 bases between. The CDR3 nucleotides read TGCGCCAGCAGCCAAGGGATTTCAACAGAAGAGACCCAGTACTTC. Translating it yields CASSQGISTEETQYF.

The rearrangement links TRBV7-2 to TRBJ2-7; D possibly corresponds to TRBD1 (6 bases). The CDR3 contains 15 residues. Germline lookup yields CDR1 SGHTA and CDR2 FQGNSA. V was trimmed by 1 base and J by 0 bases, leaving 10 bases between them. DNA for the CDR3: TGTGCCAGCAGCTTAGAACAGGGTATCTCCTACGAGCAGTACTTC. Protein: CASSLEQGISYEQYF.